Presented here are 24 T cell receptor beta chains from one specimen sequenced in a study of CD8+CD57+ T cells in acquired aplastic anemia. An expansion of CD8+CD57+ cells by flow cytometry had been shown in patients chosen for sequencing. The TCR beta profiling, which covered VDJ combination and CDR3 sequence, was carried out using genomic DNA as the template. TCRdb analysed the reads with MiXCR anew, one entry per CDR3 protein. Among 450,000 to 600,000 distinct CDR3 sequences listed, 25% to 40% were seen once. The sample was sorted CD4+, CD8+, or CD8+CD57+ T cells (not recorded which) from PBMCs. The receptors were gathered from a human donor with aplastic anemia.

This chain links TRBV6-1 with TRBJ1-3; 8 bases align to TRBD1. Trimming cost V 4 bases and J 8 bases; bases outside gene matches: 4. The CDR3 is made up of 13 amino acids. CDR1 and CDR2 (germline): MNHNS, SASEGT. The CDR3 bases are TGTGCCAGCAGTGTGGACAGGGAAGACACCATATATTTT. This translates into CASSVDREDTIYF.

The chain recombines TRBV20-1 with TRBJ2-7, with TRBD1 matching 8 bases. CDR3 length equals 16 residues. With 0 bases clipped from V and 5 bases from J, the junction kept 12 bases outside the gene matches. The germline gives CDR1 DFQATT, CDR2 SNEGSKA (reference sequence). CDR3 sequence reads: CSARDPGQGQYNEQYF. CDR3 nucleotides: TGCAGTGCTAGAGATCCAGGACAGGGCCAGTACAACGAGCAGTACTTC.

The chain links TRBV7-3 to TRBJ2-1; D is uncertain. Trimming shortened V by 3 bases and J by 2 bases, and 14 bases separated the two germline ends. This CDR3 is built from 16 residues. From germline, CDR1 is SGHTA and CDR2 FQGTGA. CDR3 sequence reads: CASSFEGIGPYNEQFF. CDR3 DNA sequence: TGTGCCAGCAGCTTCGAAGGGATTGGGCCCTACAATGAGCAGTTCTTC.

The rearrangement joins TRBV2 to TRBJ1-1; D may be TRBD1 (5 bases). This CDR3 comprises 14 residues. Germline values: CDR1 SNHLY, CDR2 FYNNEI. V was pared by 1 base and J by 7 bases, with 13 bases between. Here the CDR3 reads CASSEGGPTNEAFF. The CDR3, as DNA: TGTGCCAGCAGTGAAGGGGGCCCAACTAATGAAGCTTTCTTT.

The table lists this clonotype with many counts. This rearrangement joins TRBV19 to TRBJ1-5; 7 bases are a match to TRBD1. In germline, CDR1 is LNHDA, CDR2 SQIVND (reference sequence). CDR3 length: 13 residues. The ends lost 10 bases at V and 6 bases at J; junction bases unmatched: 9. The CDR3 DNA reads as TGTGCCACAGCCGACAGGGCCACTCAGCCCCAGCATTTT. Translated, it gives CATADRATQPQHF.

This chain connects TRBV2 to TRBJ2-5; D gene ambiguous. The CDR3 is 15 amino acids. Germline V gene data show CDR1 as SNHLY and CDR2 as FYNNEI. Trimming left V 3 bases short and J 5 bases short, with 16 bases between. CDR3 bases: TGTGCCAGCAGTGAGGGCAGGCGGCCGGTGGAGACCCAGTACTTC. Encoded protein: CASSEGRRPVETQYF.

This clonotype was found a few times. The rearrangement links TRBV6-1 to TRBJ1-2; no definite D call. Germline V gene lookup returns CDR1 MNHNS and CDR2 SASEGT. Trimming took 8 bases from V and 2 from J, leaving 12 bases between them. The CDR3 totals 13 residues. CDR3 nucleotide sequence: TGTGCCAGCGGACTAGCTCAAAACTATGGCTACACCTTC. Its protein is CASGLAQNYGYTF.

This clonotype has at least ten counts. J is TRBJ2-7 and V is TRBV20-1, with 11 bases fitting TRBD2. The CDR3 consists of 14 residues. Losses at the gene ends were 6 bases for V and 0 bases for J; bases not matched to a gene: 4. Per germline, CDR1 DFQATT and CDR2 SNEGSKA (reference sequence). The CDR3 loop reads CSATSGSSSYEQYF. In nucleotides, the CDR3 is TGCAGTGCAACTAGCGGGAGTAGCTCCTACGAGCAGTACTTC.

This clonotype was observed many times. The V call is TRBV6-1, the J call TRBJ1-2; the D is unclear. The CDR3 runs to 12 residues. Germline CDR1 and CDR2: MNHNS and SASEGT. Trimming removed 7 bases at V and 4 bases at J, with 10 bases between. The CDR3 sequence: CASTTEGYGYTF. The CDR3 bases are TGTGCCAGCACCACGGAAGGCTATGGCTACACCTTC.

This clonotype was seen once. The V gene is TRBV20-1, the J gene TRBJ2-3; 10 bases are shared with TRBD2. Germline V CDR1 and CDR2: DFQATT, SNEGSKA (reference sequence). V trimming: 5 bases; J trimming: 4 bases; junction bases outside the gene matches: 6. The CDR3 is 14 amino acids. CDR3 coding DNA: TGCAGTGCTCCAGCGGGGGGGCGGTCAGATACGCAGTATTTT. It specifies CSAPAGGRSDTQYF.

This clonotype was recorded at least ten times. The chain combines TRBV29-1 with TRBJ1-1, with no clear D. This CDR3 contains 12 residues. Trimming pared 7 bases from V and 0 bases from J, leaving 9 bases between. Germline lookup yields CDR1 SQVTM and CDR2 ANQGSEA. In nucleotides, the CDR3 is TGCAGCGCTGGAGTTTTGAACACTGAAGCTTTCTTT. The encoded protein is CSAGVLNTEAFF.

This clonotype was counted only a few times. The chain recombines TRBV5-1 with TRBJ2-2; D remains ambiguous. Trimming cost V 4 bases and J 9 bases, with 19 bases left between them. This CDR3 contains 15 residues. The germline CDR1 and CDR2 sequences are SGHRS and YFSETQ. DNA of the CDR3: TGCGCCAGCAGCCCCCGGACCCCCGATATCCGGGAGCTGTTTTTT. Translating it yields CASSPRTPDIRELFF.

As regards this clonotype: Just one base apart from a much larger clone, this may be a read error. The chain has TRBV7-9 and TRBJ1-1; D is uncertain. Per germline, CDR1 SEHNR and CDR2 FQNEAQ (reference sequence). This CDR3 spans 14 amino acids. The CDR3 DNA reads as TGTCCCAGCAGCTTAAGTGTTGTGAACACTGAAGCTTTCTTT. It is translated as CPSSLSVVNTEAFF.

This clonotype was found many times. The chain carries TRBV10-3 and TRBJ2-3, with D perhaps matching TRBD2 (5 bases). Trimming shortened V by 8 bases and J by 0 bases, and 12 bases separated the two germline ends. This CDR3 comprises 14 residues. Germline lookup yields CDR1 ENHRY and CDR2 SYGVKD. The chain's CDR3 is CAIRGLSSTDTQYF. The DNA for the CDR3 is TGTGCCATCCGAGGACTCTCTAGCACAGATACGCAGTATTTT.

This clonotype turned up a few times. V usage is TRBV9 and J usage is TRBJ2-2; 7 positions agree with TRBD2. The CDR3 is made up of 15 amino acids. V dropped 0 bases and J dropped 7; count of bases not matched to a gene: 6. Germline lookup yields CDR1 SGDLS and CDR2 YYNGEE. In DNA form, the CDR3 reads TGTGCCAGCAGCGTAGCGGGGACTAAAGGCGGGGAGCTGTTTTTT. Its protein is CASSVAGTKGGELFF.

This clonotype was recorded many times. The rearrangement links TRBV20-1 to TRBJ1-2; TRBD1 aligns across 8 bases. V lost 4 bases, J lost 4 bases, and 2 bases stayed unmatched. This CDR3 comprises 12 residues. CDR1 DFQATT and CDR2 SNEGSKA come from the germline V gene (reference sequence). The CDR3 sequence is CSATDRAYGYTF. The CDR3 coding sequence is TGCAGTGCTACGGACAGGGCCTATGGCTACACCTTC.

The chain has TRBV20-1 and TRBJ1-5; no clear D. The length of the CDR3 is 15 residues. The V gene's germline CDR1 is DFQATT and CDR2 SNEGSKA (reference sequence). The V end lost 0 bases, the J end lost 0 bases, and 9 bases lay between the germline ends. CDR3 coding DNA: TGCAGTGCTAGAGATCAGCAGTATAGCAATCAGCCCCAGCATTTT. Translation gives CSARDQQYSNQPQHF.

This clonotype appeared a few times. The J gene is TRBJ1-6, the V gene TRBV11-1; 8 bases fit TRBD1. The CDR3 is made up of 17 amino acids. The germline CDR1 and CDR2 sequences are SGHAT and FQDESV (reference sequence). V shed 1 base and J 9 bases; nucleotides not matched to a gene: 11. CDR3 in amino acids: CASSLGGGQGSSSPLHF. The CDR3 bases are TGTGCCAGCAGCTTAGGGGGCGGACAGGGTTCGTCTTCACCCCTCCACTTT. The whole variable domain, filled in from reference TRBV11-1 and TRBJ1-6, reads EAEVAQSPRYKITEKSQAVAFWCDPISGHATLYWYRQILGQGPELLVQFQDESVVDDSQLPKDRFSAERLKGVDSTLKIQPAELGDSAMYLCASSLGGGQGSSSPLHFGNGTRLTVT.

In this sample, this clonotype turned up many times. This rearrangement joins TRBV19 to TRBJ2-7, with D possibly being TRBD2 (5 bases). Per germline, CDR1 LNHDA and CDR2 SQIVND (reference sequence). V shed 5 bases and J shed 5 bases, with 10 bases lying between them. CDR3 length: 12 residues. CDR3 sequence reads: CASSREGDEQYF. CDR3 DNA sequence: TGTGCCAGTAGTCGCGAGGGAGACGAGCAGTACTTC.

Remarks on this clonotype: A read error may be the cause here, since a much bigger clone is one base away. The CDR3 nucleotides are TGCAGTGCCTCGGGACTCACGAGACACGAGCAGTACTTC. The encoded protein is CSASGLTRHEQYF. The chain carries TRBV20-1 and TRBJ2-7, with D perhaps TRBD2 (6 bases). From germline, CDR1 is DFQATT and CDR2 SNEGSKA (reference sequence). Trimming removed 6 bases from V and 5 bases from J, with 17 bases in between. The CDR3 has 13 residues.

The chain links TRBV7-2 to TRBJ2-1; 12 bases fit TRBD2. V dropped 3 bases and J dropped 8; count of bases not matched to a gene: 2. CDR1 and CDR2 (germline): SGHTA, FQGNSA. The CDR3 loop spans 14 amino acids. The DNA for the CDR3 is TGTGCCAGCAGCTTTGGACTAGCGGGGTATGAGCAGTTCTTC. Translated, it gives CASSFGLAGYEQFF.

This clonotype occurred many times. V and J are TRBV29-1 and TRBJ2-7; 14 bases line up with TRBD2. The V gene end was trimmed by 3 bases and the J gene end by 6 bases; junction bases not matched to a gene: 4. The germline CDR1 and CDR2 sequences are SQVTM and ANQGSEA. There are 14 residues in the CDR3. The CDR3 coding sequence is TGCAGCGTTGAGGGACTAGCGGGAGACGGCGAGCAGTACTTC. This sequence encodes CSVEGLAGDGEQYF.

In this sample, this clonotype turned up many times. This rearrangement joins TRBV24-1 to TRBJ2-5; possibly TRBD1 for D (5 bases). This CDR3 has 13 amino acids. Germline CDR1 reads KGHDR; CDR2 reads SFDVKD. V lost 5 bases and J lost 3, with 9 bases in between. The CDR3 nucleotides read TGTGCCACCAGTGCGGACAATGAAGAGACCCAGTACTTC. Protein: CATSADNEETQYF.

This chain links TRBV29-1 with TRBJ2-3; 14 bases match TRBD2. This CDR3 region has 14 residues. Trimming removed 3 bases from V and 8 bases from J; junction bases left unmatched: 4. CDR1 is SQVTM, CDR2 ANQGSEA, per germline. The CDR3 DNA is TGCAGCGTTGAGACTAGCGGGGGGGCCGGTACGCAGTATTTT. Translating gives CSVETSGGAGTQYF.